A selection of T cell receptor beta chains follows, all from one sample in a study of cytomegalovirus exposure and HLA in healthy donors. Profiling relied on immunoSEQ multiplex PCR, and the TCRdb table lists in-frame clones only, not all of them. Of 130,000 or so clones listed, roughly 74% were seen once; the top ten hold around 7%. The sample comprised PBMCs. Every receptor here comes from a man aged 35 to 55 in good health and CMV-seropositive. Each CDR3 is given with its conserved first and last residue. A D gene is named only where the DNA matches it firmly. Expanded clones get a size class; other rows say once, few or many, or leave the size out.

length	J	V	D	size	CDR3	DNA
15	TRBJ2-1	TRBV6-5	-	-	CASSLMGGPGNEQFF	TGTGCCAGCAGTCTCATGGGGGGGCCGGGTAATGAGCAGTTCTTC
14	TRBJ2-7	TRBV11-2	-	-	CASSTRTFSYEQYF	TGTGCCAGCAGCACCCGGACATTTTCCTACGAGCAGTACTTC
17	TRBJ2-7	TRBV28	TRBD2	-	CASSLGSSGSRLGEQYF	TGTGCCAGCAGTTTAGGGTCTAGCGGGAGTCGGTTGGGCGAGCAGTACTTC
13	TRBJ1-1	TRBV6-6	-	-	CASSYLRVTEAFF	TGTGCCAGCAGTTACCTCAGGGTAACTGAAGCTTTCTTT
16	TRBJ2-3	TRBV11-3	TRBD1	-	CASSLGGTGGTDTQYF	TGTGCCAGCAGCTTAGGAGGGACAGGGGGCACAGATACGCAGTATTTT
15	TRBJ1-3	TRBV5-1	-	-	CASRQEAGAGNTIYF	TGCGCCAGCAGACAAGAGGCAGGGGCTGGAAACACCATATATTTT
16	TRBJ2-4	TRBV28	-	-	CASSEGGRSAKNIQYF	TGTGCCAGCAGTGAAGGAGGGCGGTCGGCCAAAAACATTCAGTACTTC
16	TRBJ1-2	TRBV14	TRBD1	-	CASSQEWDSYNYGYTF	TGTGCCAGCAGCCAAGAGTGGGACAGCTATAACTATGGCTACACCTTC
14	TRBJ2-1	TRBV29-1	TRBD2	-	CSVGKGLVANEQFF	TGCAGCGTTGGAAAAGGACTAGTTGCTAATGAGCAGTTCTTC
15	TRBJ2-7	TRBV5-1	-	-	CASSLYVPPGDEQYF	TGCGCCAGCAGCTTGTACGTGCCCCCCGGGGACGAGCAGTACTTC
14	TRBJ2-3	TRBV10-3	TRBD2	-	CATRTSGSFDTQYF	TGTGCCACCCGGACTAGCGGGAGCTTTGATACGCAGTATTTT
14	TRBJ1-2	TRBV18	-	-	CASSPGEPANGYTF	TGTGCCAGCTCACCAGGAGAACCAGCTAATGGCTACACCTTC
14	TRBJ1-6	TRBV7-2	TRBD1	-	CASSRGQGNSPLHF	TGTGCCAGCAGCCGTGGACAGGGAAATTCACCCCTCCACTTT
12	TRBJ2-1	TRBV5-1	-	-	CASSLSFNEQFF	TGCGCCAGCAGCTTGTCCTTCAATGAGCAGTTCTTC
14	TRBJ1-5	TRBV27	TRBD1	-	CASSWTGGNQPQHF	TGTGCCAGCAGTTGGACAGGGGGTAATCAGCCCCAGCATTTT
11	TRBJ1-2	TRBV20-1	-	once	CSAPGIYGYTF	TGCAGTGCTCCGGGGATCTATGGCTACACCTTC
15	TRBJ2-1	TRBV5-1	TRBD2	-	CASSLPSGSYNEQFF	TGCGCCAGCAGCTTGCCCAGCGGGAGTTACAATGAGCAGTTCTTC
16	TRBJ1-2	TRBV4-1	-	-	CASSSTQGRTISGYTF	TGCGCCAGCAGCTCGACGCAGGGTAGGACCATCAGTGGCTACACCTTC
13	TRBJ2-1	TRBV30	TRBD1	-	CARGTGYANEQFF	TGTGCCCGGGGGACAGGGTATGCCAATGAGCAGTTCTTC
17	TRBJ1-3	TRBV4-1	TRBD1	once	CASSQDNSRGPGNTIYF	TGCGCCAGCAGCCAAGATAACAGCAGGGGGCCTGGAAACACCATATATTTT
16	TRBJ2-7	TRBV14	-	-	CASSQGFWQGISEQYF	TGTGCCAGCAGCCAAGGGTTTTGGCAGGGGATTTCCGAGCAGTACTTC
13	TRBJ1-1	TRBV5-1	-	-	CASRKGVDTEAFF	TGCGCCAGCAGGAAGGGGGTTGACACTGAAGCTTTCTTT
15	TRBJ2-1	TRBV27	TRBD2	-	CASSQSGILYNEQFF	TGTGCCAGCAGCCAGAGCGGGATCCTTTACAATGAGCAGTTCTTC
13	TRBJ1-5	TRBV5-6	-	-	CASSGGGYQPQHF	TGTGCCAGCAGTGGGGGGGGATATCAGCCCCAGCATTTT
13	TRBJ2-4	TRBV5-4	-	-	CASSLAGPDIQYF	TGTGCCAGCAGCTTAGCAGGGCCCGACATTCAGTACTTC
14	TRBJ2-7	TRBV19	-	-	CASSSGTNSYEQYF	TGTGCCAGTAGTTCAGGGACAAACTCCTACGAGCAGTACTTC
13	TRBJ2-1	TRBV28	TRBD2	once	CASDAGANNEQFF	TGTGCCAGCGATGCGGGAGCGAACAATGAGCAGTTCTTC
15	TRBJ1-5	TRBV19	TRBD1	-	CASSIFRTGSQPQHF	TGTGCCAGTAGTATTTTCCGGACAGGGTCTCAGCCCCAGCATTTT
14	TRBJ1-1	TRBV5-4	TRBD1	few	CASSLGDRGAEAFF	TGTGCCAGCAGCTTGGGGGACAGGGGGGCTGAAGCTTTCTTT
14	TRBJ2-5	TRBV27	-	-	CASSPRGIGETQYF	TGTGCCAGCAGCCCGAGGGGGATAGGTGAGACCCAGTACTTC
13	TRBJ1-2	TRBV19	TRBD1	once	CASSPTGNYGYTF	TGTGCCAGTAGTCCGACAGGGAACTATGGCTACACCTTC
14	TRBJ1-1	TRBV11-3	-	-	CASSSDTGSPEAFF	TGTGCCAGCAGCTCAGACACAGGTTCCCCTGAAGCTTTCTTT
14	TRBJ2-2	TRBV5-1	-	once	CASSLALSTGELFF	TGCGCCAGCAGCTTGGCCTTGTCCACCGGGGAGCTGTTTTTT
16	TRBJ2-7	TRBV28	TRBD1	-	CASSPPGQLIPYEQYF	TGTGCCAGCAGTCCTCCGGGACAGCTAATCCCCTACGAGCAGTACTTC
16	TRBJ2-1	TRBV28	TRBD1	-	CASSDHPGTGNNEQFF	TGTGCCAGCAGCGACCACCCCGGGACAGGAAACAATGAGCAGTTCTTC
14	TRBJ2-5	TRBV6-6	TRBD1	-	CASSRQGAQETQYF	TGTGCCAGCAGTCGACAGGGGGCCCAAGAGACCCAGTACTTC
15	TRBJ2-2	TRBV5-6	-	-	CASSRGSTNTGELFF	TGTGCCAGCAGCAGGGGATCAACGAACACCGGGGAGCTGTTTTTT
17	TRBJ2-4	TRBV4-1	TRBD1	-	CASSQGRQGSGKNIQYF	TGCGCCAGCAGCCAAGGTCGACAGGGGTCAGGCAAAAACATTCAGTACTTC
14	TRBJ1-4	TRBV7-2	-	-	CASSLRGQGEKLFF	TGTGCCAGCAGCTTAAGAGGTCAGGGGGAAAAACTGTTTTTT
13	TRBJ2-7	TRBV7-6	TRBD1	-	CASSTTGGYEQYF	TGTGCCAGCAGCACGACAGGGGGATACGAGCAGTACTTC
13	TRBJ2-2	TRBV7-9	TRBD1	-	CASRLGGPGELFF	TGTGCCAGCAGATTAGGGGGCCCCGGGGAGCTGTTTTTT
15	TRBJ2-7	TRBV5-1	TRBD1	-	CASSLAGTGNYEQYF	TGCGCCAGCAGCTTGGCCGGGACAGGGAACTACGAGCAGTACTTC
16	TRBJ2-1	TRBV28	TRBD1	once	CASSFRGTGVYNEQFF	TGTGCCAGCAGTTTCCGTGGGACAGGGGTCTACAATGAGCAGTTCTTC
12	TRBJ2-7	TRBV5-4	-	-	CASSVDLYEQYF	TGTGCCAGCAGCGTGGATCTATACGAGCAGTACTTC
17	TRBJ2-3	TRBV11-2	TRBD2	-	CASSQRTSGYSTDTQYF	TGTGCCAGCAGCCAAAGGACTAGCGGGTATAGCACAGATACGCAGTATTTT